The rows below give T cell receptor beta chains drawn from one sample of a study of regulatory T cells in long-lasting Graves disease. TCRdb independently ran MiXCR on the multiplex PCR reads; one entry per CDR3 protein. The profile shows under 450,000 distinct CDR3 sequences, less than 25% of them singletons. Sample: peripheral blood mononuclear cells (PBMCs), taken when the disease was refractory, from a patient treated with antithyroid drugs. These TCRs come from a female donor with Graves disease. CDR3s include the opening cysteine and the closing phenylalanine or tryptophan. The order of the fields is clone size, V gene, J gene, D gene, CDR3 DNA, CDR3 protein. D genes are given only for firm matches. Clone size is stated in some rows and not others, as once, few, many or a class when expanded.

>.|TRBV7-9|TRBJ1-5|TRBD1
TGTGCCAGCAGCGCGTCAGGGGGAATCAATCAGCCCCAGCATTTT
CASSASGGINQPQHF
>few|TRBV7-2|TRBJ2-7|TRBD1
TGTGCCAGCAGCCCCGGGACAGGGATCTACGAGCAGTACTTC
CASSPGTGIYEQYF
>.|TRBV7-9|TRBJ1-2|.
TGTGCCACCCGGACAGAGACCTATGGCTACACCTTC
CATRTETYGYTF
>few|TRBV5-1|TRBJ1-2|.
TGCGCCAGCAGCCCCTTAGGACCACATCTCTTCTATGGCTACACCTTC
CASSPLGPHLFYGYTF
>.|TRBV20-1|TRBJ2-7|.
TGCAGTGCTAGGGCGTTCGGACAGATGAACTACGAGCAGTACTTC
CSARAFGQMNYEQYF
>.|TRBV27|TRBJ2-2|TRBD2
TGTGCCAGCAGGCCCGGGGGGGCGTCCACCGGGGAGCTGTTTTTT
CASRPGGASTGELFF
>.|TRBV7-3|TRBJ2-7|TRBD1
TGTGCCAGCAGTGCGACAGGGGGTGCTATAGACGAGCAGTACTTC
CASSATGGAIDEQYF
>many|TRBV20-1|TRBJ2-7|TRBD2
TGCAGTGTTCCCCCGATAGCGGGAGGGAACTACGAGCAGTACTTC
CSVPPIAGGNYEQYF
>many|TRBV25-1|TRBJ1-5|.
TGTGCCAGCAGTGAATCAGGGGGCAATCAGCCCCAGCATTTT
CASSESGGNQPQHF
>once|TRBV19|TRBJ1-1|TRBD1
TGTGCCAGTAGTACCGACAGGGGGAACACTGAAGCTTTCTTT
CASSTDRGNTEAFF
>few|TRBV20-1|TRBJ2-2|TRBD2
TGCAGTGCTAGAGGGGGCGGGAGGGCCCGAAGCGGGGAGCTGTTTTTT
CSARGGGRARSGELFF
>few|TRBV5-4|TRBJ1-2|.
TGTGCCAGCAGCTTGCTCCGGGCCTATGGCTACACCTTC
CASSLLRAYGYTF
>few|TRBV20-1|TRBJ2-7|.
TGCAGTGCTAGTCTCGATCCCGAATACGAGCAGTACTTC
CSASLDPEYEQYF
>few|TRBV20-1|TRBJ2-2|.
TGCAGTGCTAGGGGGGACGGAAACACCGGGGAGCTGTTTTTT
CSARGDGNTGELFF
>many|TRBV11-2|TRBJ2-5|TRBD2
TGTGCCAGCAGCTTATCTAGCGGGAGCGGGGAGACCCAGTACTTC
CASSLSSGSGETQYF
>few|TRBV11-3|TRBJ2-2|.
TGTGCCAGCAGCCATAGCGCAAACACCGGGGAGCTGTTTTTT
CASSHSANTGELFF
>.|TRBV10-3|TRBJ1-5|.
TGTGCCATCAGTGAGGACAGAGGTGATAGCCAGCCCCAGCATTTT
CAISEDRGDSQPQHF
>few|TRBV19|TRBJ2-6|.
TGTGCCAGTAGTATAGACACAGGTTTCTCTGGGGCCAACGTCCTGACTTTC
CASSIDTGFSGANVLTF
>.|TRBV29-1|TRBJ1-2|.
TGCAGCGCCAGGGGAGGAAGCTATGGCTACACCTTC
CSARGGSYGYTF
>many|TRBV7-8|TRBJ2-7|.
TGTGCCAGCGGCAAACAGGGAATCACCTACGAGCAGTACTTC
CASGKQGITYEQYF
>.|TRBV30|TRBJ2-5|.
TGTGCCTGGAGCGACTGGGGCAGGGGTTCCCAAGAGACCCAGTACTTC
CAWSDWGRGSQETQYF
>many|TRBV28|TRBJ2-3|.
TGTGCCAGCAGTTTCAATCCTCGAATGACGGGTAGCACAGATACGCAGTATTTT
CASSFNPRMTGSTDTQYF
>few|TRBV6-1|TRBJ1-5|.
TGTGCCAGCAGTGAATCAAGTCAGACTTATAGCAATCAGCCCCAGCATTTT
CASSESSQTYSNQPQHF
>few|TRBV5-6|TRBJ2-5|.
TGTGCCAGCAGCTTTTGGGCAGGGGAAGAGACCCAGTACTTC
CASSFWAGEETQYF
>few|TRBV5-1|TRBJ1-1|.
TGCGCCAGCAGTAAGGTCGGGAGGATGAACACTGAAGCTTTCTTT
CASSKVGRMNTEAFF
>.|TRBV2|TRBJ1-3|.
TGTGCCAGCGGGAGAGGGGACACCCACTCTGGAAACACCATATATTTT
CASGRGDTHSGNTIYF
>.|TRBV6-1|TRBJ2-2|.
TGTGCCAGCTTATACAGTGTGGGGGAGCTGTTTTTT
CASLYSVGELFF
>.|TRBV10-3|TRBJ1-1|.
TGTGCCATCAGTGTCGCGGGGGAAACTGAAGCTTTCTTT
CAISVAGETEAFF
>many|TRBV30|TRBJ1-2|.
TGTGCCTGGAGTGCGGGGGATTATGGCTACACCTTC
CAWSAGDYGYTF
>.|TRBV18|TRBJ1-2|.
TGTGCCAGCTCACCAAACTTAGAAACGCGGGGCAACTATGGCTACACCTTC
CASSPNLETRGNYGYTF
>many|TRBV11-2|TRBJ2-7|TRBD2
TGTGCCAGCAGCTCCTTGACTAGCGGGAGGATTTACGAGCAGTACTTC
CASSSLTSGRIYEQYF
>.|TRBV10-3|TRBJ1-1|TRBD1
TGTGCCATCAGTGAGTCGAGTGCCAGGGGGCAAAGGATTCGGACTGAAGCTTTCTTT
CAISESSARGQRIRTEAFF
>.|TRBV30|TRBJ2-1|TRBD2
TGTGCCTGGAGTAAAAAAGCGGGAGGTTCCTACAATGAGCAGTTCTTC
CAWSKKAGGSYNEQFF
>many|TRBV28|TRBJ2-2|TRBD2
TGTGCCACTGTTATGTCGGGAGGGGACACCCGGGAGCTGTTTTTT
CATVMSGGDTRELFF
>many|TRBV6-1|TRBJ2-7|TRBD2
TGTGCCAGCAACCCAATGGGTAGCGGGAGTTACTCCGAGCAGTACTTC
CASNPMGSGSYSEQYF
>few|TRBV6-2/TRBV6-3|TRBJ2-1|TRBD2
TGTGCCAGCAGTTACGGAGGGACTACCCTGAGGACCTACAATGAGCAGTTCTTC
CASSYGGTTLRTYNEQFF
>few|TRBV25-1|TRBJ1-6|.
TGTGCCAGCAGTGAAGGGGCAATCCAGGCATCACCCCTCCACTTT
CASSEGAIQASPLHF
>.|TRBV4-3|TRBJ1-6|.
TGCGCCAGCAGCCAAGAGGACGGAAATTCACCCCTCCACTTT
CASSQEDGNSPLHF
>.|TRBV10-2|TRBJ1-1|.
TGCGCCAGCGGGGGCCTGAACACTGAAGCTTTCTTT
CASGGLNTEAFF
>.|TRBV5-1|TRBJ1-3|TRBD1
TGCGCCAGCAGCCCCGGTGACAGGGGAACGACTGGAAACACCATATATTTT
CASSPGDRGTTGNTIYF
>.|TRBV5-6|TRBJ1-1|.
TGTGCCAGCAGCTTTATAGGGGCTGGGTCGACTGAAGCTTTCTTT
CASSFIGAGSTEAFF
>many|TRBV20-1|TRBJ2-7|TRBD2
TGCAGTGCTCCCGGACTAGCATGGTCCGAGCAGTACTTC
CSAPGLAWSEQYF
>.|TRBV10-1|TRBJ2-5|.
TGCGCCAGCAGTGAACGACTGGTACAAGAGACCCAGTACTTC
CASSERLVQETQYF
>many|TRBV28|TRBJ2-7|TRBD1
TGTGCCAGCAGTTGGACAGGGAAGGACGAGCAGTACTTC
CASSWTGKDEQYF
>.|TRBV7-2|TRBJ1-1|.
TGTGCCAGCAGCCGACCATTCGGGTTAAACACTGAAGCTTTCTTT
CASSRPFGLNTEAFF
>few|TRBV5-4|TRBJ2-2|TRBD2
TGTGCCAGCAGCTTGGGGGGGGGTAAAGCCGGGACTAGCGGCCGAACCGGGGAGCTGTTTTTT
CASSLGGGKAGTSGRTGELFF
>.|TRBV7-2|TRBJ1-4|.
TGTGCCAGCAGCTCATGGCCGCCTCCTTCAACTAATGAAAAACTGTTTTTT
CASSSWPPPSTNEKLFF
>.|TRBV19|TRBJ2-6|TRBD1
TGTGCCAGTAGTCAAGGGACAGGATACGGGGCCAACGTCCTGACTTTC
CASSQGTGYGANVLTF
>.|TRBV10-3|TRBJ1-2|.
TGTGCCATCAACCAACCAGCAAAAAGGGGTGGCTACACCTTC
CAINQPAKRGGYTF
>.|TRBV5-1|TRBJ2-5|.
TGCGCCAGCAGCTTGGGCGATAACCTGGGGGAAGAGACCCAGTACTTC
CASSLGDNLGEETQYF
>.|TRBV20-1|TRBJ2-4|.
TGCAGTGCTAGCCAGGGGGGGGCCAAAAACATTCAGTACTTC
CSASQGGAKNIQYF